This T cell receptor beta chain stems from a study of cytomegalovirus exposure and HLA in healthy donors. Study as a whole: Early on, a data release was issued that held about 85 million unique TCRs from HLA-typed donors.

V gave up 6 bases and J gave up 4 bases; unmatched junction bases: 7. CDR1 is MNHEY, CDR2 SVGAGI, per germline. CDR3 length equals 14 residues. The PCR ran on 60 Vbeta and 13 Jbeta primers. Generated by immunoSEQ multiplex PCR, the TCRdb table keeps only in-frame clones and is missing some. This sample carries approximately 130,000 clones, 81% of them seen once, and the ten largest clones take 2% to 2.5%. With regard to this clone: Its antigen is not known.

General observations from the study: In an earlier analysis, productive rearrangement rates for most beta V segments clustered near 87% or 30%. One variant, a missense change in DCLRE1C, was linked in a later analysis to TCR beta V- and J-gene trimming.

The sequence was collected from a woman in her forties in good health and CMV-seronegative. The chain joins TRBV6-5 to TRBJ2-7; 9 bases agree with TRBD1. Sequences were obtained from PBMCs. The DNA for the CDR3 is TGTGCCAGCAGCTCCGGGACAGGGCGGTACGAGCAGTACTTC. It encodes CASSSGTGRYEQYF.